This T cell receptor beta chain comes out of a study of blood T cell repertoires in COVID-19. At the level of the study: COVID-19 samples from acute and convalescent phases originated in the United States, Italy and Spain.

V was clipped by 0 bases and J by 5 bases; unmatched bases: 4. The CDR3 is made up of 15 amino acids. The germline V gene encodes CDR1 LGHNA and CDR2 YSLEER. The participants were between 18 and 89 years old and came from 24 US areas. Clinical history reported by participants formed the basis on which cohorts were assigned. Authors' methods: Using reference gene primer amplification, nucleated cell counts were estimated. Only in-frame clones appear in the TCRdb table, and some are missing; sequencing was by immunoSEQ multiplex PCR. The V and J calls and the clone size are those of that table, but D and trimming were determined from the DNA. The table includes fewer than 250,000 clones, 75% to 85% detected once. A single count supports this clone.

V is TRBV4-3 and J is TRBJ2-3; 8 bases fit TRBD2. Sequencing input: PBMCs or T cells enriched from blood (not recorded which). The receptor was isolated from a woman aged 40 to 49 with acute COVID-19. The CDR3 loop reads CASSQDSGGGDTQYF. In nucleotides, the CDR3 is TGCGCCAGCAGCCAAGATTCGGGAGGGGGAGATACGCAGTATTTT.